This T cell receptor (beta chain) stems from a study of human T cells and chemical hapten exposure. The wider study: TCR yield per sample varied, mainly due to pooled library volumes.

Time point in this sample: pre-sensitization, week 0. The sample's treatment: therapeutic diphenylcyclopropenone sensitization with weekly scalp DPC. TCRdb itself ran the RACE reads through MiXCR, one entry per CDR3 protein. The sample carries about 80,000 distinct CDR3 sequences, 13% to 15% recorded once. This CDR3 is built from 14 residues. The germline V and J ends were trimmed by 8 bases and 2 bases, with 13 bases remaining between them. The germline V gene has CDR1 LNHDA and CDR2 SQIVND (reference sequence). The receptor was derived from a woman in her 50s with alopecia areata. Some clones in this sample may be carry-over from other donors' samples. The sample was whole blood, taken in connection with sensitization to the hapten diphenylcyclopropenone (DPC). The V call is TRBV19, the J call TRBJ2-1; tentatively, D is TRBD2 (6 bases). CDR3 amino acids: CASAGLQPYNEQFF. The CDR3, as DNA: TGTGCCAGTGCGGGACTTCAGCCCTACAATGAGCAGTTCTTC. The full variable domain, rest sourced from reference TRBV19 and TRBJ2-1, is DGGITQSPKYLFRKEGQNVTLSCEQNLNHDAMYWYRQDPGQGLRLIYYSQIVNDFQKGDIAEGYSVSREKKESFPLTVTSAQKNPTAFYLCASAGLQPYNEQFFGPGTRLTVL.